This TCR delta chain was identified in a study of γδ T cells in repeated Plasmodium falciparum infection. Study-wide results and limits: In Vdelta2-negative, largely Vdelta1+, gammadelta repertoires, repeated controlled infections appeared to drive clonal selection waves. Many TCRgamma sequences overlapped between individuals in stable Vgamma9/Vdelta2+ repertoires. Malian children's Vdelta2-negative repertoires appeared more expanded and less diverse than Australians'.

This clone has only a few counts. The antigen is undetermined. This DNA translates differently at residue 24 from the TCRdb protein, which is that of a much larger clone; a read error is likely, and the protein shown is the DNA's own translation. The CDR3 loop spans 26 amino acids. The germline V gene has CDR1 TSWWSYY and CDR2 QGS. Vgamma9/Vdelta2+ and Vdelta2-negative gammadelta T cells were flow-sorted from PBMC for bulk sequencing. TCRdb reanalyzed the multiplex PCR reads using CATT. The sample has around 86,000 delta-chain clones; roughly 1.4% are singletons. Sequenced sample: gamma-delta T cells from blood. This receptor was obtained from a pool of human donors (malaria-infected and uninfected, not separated). The V gene is TRDV1; the J gene was not called; the table names TRDD3, a call not compared with the DNA. The CDR3 bases are TGTGCTCTTGGGGAACTGTCCTGGCCTTCTCTCCCAGACCTCCCATACTGGGGGACGGTTTGGAATGGACCCATCTTT. It is translated as CALGELSWPSLPDLPYWGTVWNGPIF.